The present TCR beta chain was sequenced within a study of blood T cell repertoires in COVID-19. Study information: COVID-19 samples collected from the United States, Italy and Spain covered acute and convalescent phases. T cells, B-cell-depleted T cells, or PBMCs provided the cDNA or gDNA that served as material.

Original data processing: Estimation of nucleated cell counts relied on the amplification of reference gene primers. Method: immunoSEQ multiplex PCR; TCRdb's copy keeps in-frame clones and lacks some. That table supplies the V and J calls and clone size; D and trimming were determined from the DNA. The profile covers some 150,000 clones, with 88% appearing a single time and about 2% taken by the ten largest. The V gene end was trimmed by 4 bases and the J gene end by 2 bases; junction bases not matched to a gene: 1. Looked up from germline, CDR1 is SGHTA and CDR2 is FQGNSA. This CDR3 has 15 amino acids.

Input material: peripheral blood. This chain connects TRBV7-2 to TRBJ2-7; 14 nucleotides align to TRBD2. This TCR came from a human donor in a cohort sampled during active COVID-19. CDR3 DNA: TGTGCCAGCAGCTCGGGACTAGCGGGGGCCTACGAGCAGTACTTC. As protein: CASSSGLAGAYEQYF.